This section outlines one T cell receptor beta chain sequence together with its context. The antigen is not known. This record comes from a study of OX40 agonist ivuxolimab in advanced cancers. Study-level background: Patients enrolled in dose escalation were diagnosed with hepatocellular carcinoma, melanoma, renal cell or head and neck cancer. Study-level points and caveats: The investigators did not determine what antigen specificity the expanded peripheral T cells had. More expanded clones were seen, on average, in CD8+ T cells than in CD4+.

The protocol was immunoSEQ multiplex PCR, while the TCRdb copy is restricted to in-frame clones and leaves out a portion. The table lists about 48,000 clones, 84% of them singletons, with 1.1% in the top ten. This TCR was recovered from an adult with an advanced solid tumor such as melanoma, head and neck, liver or kidney cancer. The specimen was CD4+ or CD8+ T cells sorted from blood, collected in a trial of the OX40 agonist ivuxolimab.

The CDR3 here is CASREYALISDEQYF. CDR3 bases: TGTGCCAGCAGGGAGTACGCCCTAATTTCCGACGAGCAGTACTTC. This chain joins TRBV2 and TRBJ2-7; D ambiguous. The CDR3 has 15 amino acids. Germline V gene data show CDR1 as SNHLY and CDR2 as FYNNEI. The ends were cut back, 6 bases at V and 5 bases at J, with 20 bases in the middle. Filled out from reference TRBV2 and TRBJ2-7, the complete variable domain reads EPEVTQTPSHQVTQMGQEVILRCVPISNHLYFYWYRQILGQKVEFLVSFYNNEISEKSEIFDDQFSVERPDGSNFTLKIRSTKLEDSAMYFCASREYALISDEQYFGPGTRLTVT.